A single T cell receptor (beta chain) is shown here with its context. Its antigen is unknown. This entry comes from a study of a mutant IDH1 vaccine in newly diagnosed glioma. Study in general: Patients received eight vaccinations in weeks 1, 3, 5, 7, 11, 15, 19, 23. Mean patient age was about 40 years; around 62% were male and roughly 38% female. Patients previously underwent radiotherapy, temozolomide, or both, and most underwent both.

Specified time point: week 11, during vaccination. Vaccine doses each comprised 300 ug of mutant IDH1 20-mer peptide, with topical imiquimod. The protocol was immunoSEQ multiplex PCR, while the TCRdb copy is restricted to in-frame clones and leaves out a portion. The table shows under 55,000 clones, with 90% to 95% occurring only once. Study conclusions and caveats: Pseudoprogression seemed unrelated to changes in top peripheral T cell clonotypes.

The starting material was PBMCs, obtained from a glioma patient whose treatment included an IDH1 peptide vaccine. The receptor was derived from a man in his forties or fifties with glioma.

CDR3 sequence reads: CASSFRRQGAGSSYEQYF. In DNA form, the CDR3 reads TGTGCCAGCAGCTTTAGGCGACAGGGGGCAGGATCCTCCTACGAGCAGTACTTC. The chain uses TRBV11-1 and TRBJ2-7, with 10 nucleotides matching TRBD1. Germline CDR1 is SGHAT and CDR2 is FQDESV (reference sequence). The junction had 11 bases not matched to a gene; V was cut back by 3 bases and J by 0 bases. The CDR3 loop spans 18 amino acids.